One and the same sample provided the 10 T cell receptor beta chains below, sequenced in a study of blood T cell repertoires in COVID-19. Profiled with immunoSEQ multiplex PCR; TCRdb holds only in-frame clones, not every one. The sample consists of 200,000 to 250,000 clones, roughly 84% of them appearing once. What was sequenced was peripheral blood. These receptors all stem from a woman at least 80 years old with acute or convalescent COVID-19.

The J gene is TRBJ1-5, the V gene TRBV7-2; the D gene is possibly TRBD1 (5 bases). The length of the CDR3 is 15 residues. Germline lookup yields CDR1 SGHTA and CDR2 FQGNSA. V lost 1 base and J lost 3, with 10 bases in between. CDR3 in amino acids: CASSLVTGYNQPQHF. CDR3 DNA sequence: TGTGCCAGCAGCTTAGTTACAGGTTACAATCAGCCCCAGCATTTT.

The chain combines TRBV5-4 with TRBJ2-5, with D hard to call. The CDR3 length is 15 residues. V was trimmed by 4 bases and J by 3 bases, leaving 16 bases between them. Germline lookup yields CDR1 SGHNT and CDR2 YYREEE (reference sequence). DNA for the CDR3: TGTGCCAGCAGCCCAGCTAGTACCTGGGAAGAGACCCAGTACTTC. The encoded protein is CASSPASTWEETQYF.

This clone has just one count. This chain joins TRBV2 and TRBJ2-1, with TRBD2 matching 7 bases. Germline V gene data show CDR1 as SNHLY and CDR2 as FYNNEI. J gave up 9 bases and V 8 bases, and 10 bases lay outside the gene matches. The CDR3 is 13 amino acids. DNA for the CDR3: TGTGCCAGCGACGGACTAGTTGGGGTTGAGCAGTTCTTC. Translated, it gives CASDGLVGVEQFF. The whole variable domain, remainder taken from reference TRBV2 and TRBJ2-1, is EPEVTQTPSHQVTQMGQEVILRCVPISNHLYFYWYRQILGQKVEFLVSFYNNEISEKSEIFDDQFSVERPDGSNFTLKIRSTKLEDSAMYFCASDGLVGVEQFFGPGTRLTVL.

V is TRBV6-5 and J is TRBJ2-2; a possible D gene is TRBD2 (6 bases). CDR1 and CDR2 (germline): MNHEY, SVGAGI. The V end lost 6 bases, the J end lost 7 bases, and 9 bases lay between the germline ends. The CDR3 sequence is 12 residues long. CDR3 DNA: TGTGCCAGCAGGGGACTGAGCGGGGAGCTGTTTTTT. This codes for CASRGLSGELFF.

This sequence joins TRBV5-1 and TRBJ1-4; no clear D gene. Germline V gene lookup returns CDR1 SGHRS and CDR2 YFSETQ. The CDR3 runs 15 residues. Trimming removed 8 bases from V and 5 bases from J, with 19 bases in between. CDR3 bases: TGCGCCAGTCAAGCGGTCGGCAGTTCAAATGAAAAACTGTTTTTT. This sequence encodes CASQAVGSSNEKLFF.

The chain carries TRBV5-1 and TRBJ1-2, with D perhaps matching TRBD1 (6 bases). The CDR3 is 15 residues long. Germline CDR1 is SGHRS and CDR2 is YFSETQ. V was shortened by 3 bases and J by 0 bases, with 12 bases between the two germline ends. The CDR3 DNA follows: TGCGCCAGCAGCTCCGGGCCAGGGGCTAACTATGGCTACACCTTC. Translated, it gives CASSSGPGANYGYTF. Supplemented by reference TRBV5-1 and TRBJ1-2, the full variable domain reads KAGVTQTPRYLIKTRGQQVTLSCSPISGHRSVSWYQQTPGQGLQFLFEYFSETQRNKGNFPGRFSGRQFSNSRSEMNVSTLELGDSALYLCASSSGPGANYGYTFGSGTRLTVV.

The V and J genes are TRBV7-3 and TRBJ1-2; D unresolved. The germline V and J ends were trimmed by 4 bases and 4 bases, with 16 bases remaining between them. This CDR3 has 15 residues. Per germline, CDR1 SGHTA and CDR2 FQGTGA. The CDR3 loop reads CASSSSVRDTYGYTF. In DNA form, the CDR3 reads TGTGCCAGCAGCTCATCTGTTCGGGATACCTATGGCTACACCTTC.

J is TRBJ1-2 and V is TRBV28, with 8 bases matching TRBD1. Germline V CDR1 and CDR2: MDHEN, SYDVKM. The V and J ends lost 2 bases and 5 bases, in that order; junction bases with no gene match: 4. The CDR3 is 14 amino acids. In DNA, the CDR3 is TGTGCCAGCAGTTTAGGGACAGGACCTTATGGCTACACCTTC. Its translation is CASSLGTGPYGYTF.

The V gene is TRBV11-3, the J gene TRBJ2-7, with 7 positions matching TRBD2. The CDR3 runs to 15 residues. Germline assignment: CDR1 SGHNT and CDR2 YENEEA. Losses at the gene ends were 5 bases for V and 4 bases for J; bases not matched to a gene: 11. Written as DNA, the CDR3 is TGTGCCAGCAGCGTGGGACTATCTGAGTTTTACGAGCAGTACTTC. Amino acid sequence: CASSVGLSEFYEQYF. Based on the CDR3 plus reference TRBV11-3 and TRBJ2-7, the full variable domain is EAGVVQSPRYKIIEKKQPVAFWCNPISGHNTLYWYLQNLGQGPELLIRYENEEAVDDSQLPKDRFSAERLKGVDSTLKIQPAELGDSAVYLCASSVGLSEFYEQYFGPGTRLTVT.

CDR3 nucleotides: TGTGCCAGTAGTATAGTCTCCGGGACAGAAGCTTTCTTT. Its translation: CASSIVSGTEAFF. V usage is TRBV19 and J usage is TRBJ1-1; TRBD1 is a possible D gene (6 bases). Germline lookup yields CDR1 LNHDA and CDR2 SQIVND (reference sequence). The V gene lost 1 base and the J gene lost 8 bases, with 11 bases spanning the gap. The CDR3 extends over 13 amino acids.